Sequencing of this T cell receptor beta chain was carried out in a study of blood T cell repertoires in COVID-19. Generated by immunoSEQ multiplex PCR, the TCRdb table keeps only in-frame clones and is missing some. The sample has roughly 130,000 clones, 87% seen once. The trim removed 4 bases at V and 12 bases at J, leaving 8 bases unmatched. The CDR3 sequence is 14 residues long. The V gene's germline CDR1 is SGHVS and CDR2 FNYEAQ. Sequenced: peripheral blood. The TCR originated in a woman in her sixties with acute or convalescent COVID-19. The V call is TRBV7-6, the J call TRBJ2-2; TRBD2 aligns across 10 bases. The CDR3 region has the DNA TGTGCCAGCAGCTCCGAGCGGGAGGGTAGGAAGCTGTTTTTT. It is translated as CASSSEREGRKLFF.